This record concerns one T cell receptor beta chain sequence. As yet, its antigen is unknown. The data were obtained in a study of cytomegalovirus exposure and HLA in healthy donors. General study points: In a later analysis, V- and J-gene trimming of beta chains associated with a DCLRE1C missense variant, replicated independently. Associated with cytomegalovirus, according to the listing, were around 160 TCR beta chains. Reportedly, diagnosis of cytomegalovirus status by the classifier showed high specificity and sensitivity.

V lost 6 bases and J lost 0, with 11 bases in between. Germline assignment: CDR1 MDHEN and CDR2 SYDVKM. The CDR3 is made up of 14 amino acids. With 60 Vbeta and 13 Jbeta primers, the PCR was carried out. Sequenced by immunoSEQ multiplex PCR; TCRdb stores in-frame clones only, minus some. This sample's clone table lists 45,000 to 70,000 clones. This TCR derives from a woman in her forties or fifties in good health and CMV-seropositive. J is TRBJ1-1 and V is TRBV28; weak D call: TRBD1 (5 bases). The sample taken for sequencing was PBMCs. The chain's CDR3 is CASSPGLLNTEAFF. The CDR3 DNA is TGTGCCAGCAGCCCGGGACTCCTGAACACTGAAGCTTTCTTT.